The T cell receptor beta chain described here comes from a study of graft-versus-host responses after intestinal transplantation. Overall study: Those transplanted obtained multivisceral, liver-intestinal, or isolated intestinal grafts.

Repertoires were generated with immunoSEQ multiplex PCR, while TCRdb's copy carries only in-frame clones and drops some. This sample yields fewer than 95,000 clones, of which about 92% are seen a single time; about 2% belongs to the top ten. Notes on this clone: Its specificity is unknown.

The sequence derives from a human donor who received an intestinal transplant. The specimen comprised unstimulated CD8+ T cells sorted from spleen or lymph node cells, sampled before intestinal transplant.

The CDR3 DNA reads as TGTGCCAGCAGCCCGAGCGGGACTTCTGGACTGGGCTACGAGCAGTACTTC. Translating gives CASSPSGTSGLGYEQYF. V gene TRBV7-9 combines with J gene TRBJ2-7; 7 bases are shared with TRBD2. Germline CDR1 is SEHNR and CDR2 is FQNEAQ (reference sequence). Trimming took 5 bases from V and 3 from J; bases not matched to a gene: 16. The CDR3 is 17 residues long.